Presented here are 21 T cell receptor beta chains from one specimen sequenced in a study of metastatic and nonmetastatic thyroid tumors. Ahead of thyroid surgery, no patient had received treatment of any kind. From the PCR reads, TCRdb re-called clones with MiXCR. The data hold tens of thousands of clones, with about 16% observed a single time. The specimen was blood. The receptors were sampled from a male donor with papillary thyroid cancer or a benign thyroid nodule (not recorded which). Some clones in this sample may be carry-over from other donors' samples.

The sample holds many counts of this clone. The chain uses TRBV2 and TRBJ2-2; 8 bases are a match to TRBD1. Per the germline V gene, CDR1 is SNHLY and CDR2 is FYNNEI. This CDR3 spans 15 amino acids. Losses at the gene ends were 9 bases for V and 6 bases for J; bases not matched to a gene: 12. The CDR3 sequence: CASLAGGEFPGELFF. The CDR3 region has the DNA TGTGCCAGTCTCGCAGGGGGCGAATTCCCCGGGGAGCTGTTTTTT.

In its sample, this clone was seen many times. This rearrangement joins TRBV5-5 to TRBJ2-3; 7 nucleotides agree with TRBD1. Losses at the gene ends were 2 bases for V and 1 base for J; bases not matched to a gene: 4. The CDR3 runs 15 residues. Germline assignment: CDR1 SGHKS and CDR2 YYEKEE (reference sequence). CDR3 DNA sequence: TGTGCCAGCAGCTTAAGCGACAGGGGCACAGATACGCAGTATTTT. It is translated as CASSLSDRGTDTQYF.

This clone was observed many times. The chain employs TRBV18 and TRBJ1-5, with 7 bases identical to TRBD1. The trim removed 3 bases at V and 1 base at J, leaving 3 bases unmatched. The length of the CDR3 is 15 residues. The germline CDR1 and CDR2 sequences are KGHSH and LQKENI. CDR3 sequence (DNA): TGTGCCAGCTCACCCCGGGACAGAAGCAATCAGCCCCAGCATTTT. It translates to CASSPRDRSNQPQHF.

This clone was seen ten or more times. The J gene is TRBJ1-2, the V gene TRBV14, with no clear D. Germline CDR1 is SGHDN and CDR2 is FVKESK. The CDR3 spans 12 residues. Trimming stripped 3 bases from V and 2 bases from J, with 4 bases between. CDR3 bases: TGTGCCAGCAGCCAGGCAAACTATGGCTACACCTTC. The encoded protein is CASSQANYGYTF.

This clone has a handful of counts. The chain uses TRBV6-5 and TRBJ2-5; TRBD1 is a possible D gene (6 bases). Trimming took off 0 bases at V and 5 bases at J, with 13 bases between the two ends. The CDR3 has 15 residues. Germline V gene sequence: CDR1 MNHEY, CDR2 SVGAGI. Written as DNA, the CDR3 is TGTGCCAGCAGTTACTCTCTGAAGGGGGTGGAGACCCAGTACTTC. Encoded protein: CASSYSLKGVETQYF.

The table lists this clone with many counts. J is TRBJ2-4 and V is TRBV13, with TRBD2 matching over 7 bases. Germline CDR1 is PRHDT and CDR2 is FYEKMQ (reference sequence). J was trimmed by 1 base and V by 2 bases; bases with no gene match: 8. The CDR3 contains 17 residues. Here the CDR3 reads CASSLRAGELAKNIQYF. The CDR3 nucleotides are TGTGCCAGCAGCTTACGCGCGGGGGAGTTGGCCAAAAACATTCAGTACTTC.

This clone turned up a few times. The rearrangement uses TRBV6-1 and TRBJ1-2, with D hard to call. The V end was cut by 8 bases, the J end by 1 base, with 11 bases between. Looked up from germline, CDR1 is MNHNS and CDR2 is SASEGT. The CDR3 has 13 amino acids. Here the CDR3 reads CASSPADNYGYTF. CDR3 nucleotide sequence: TGTGCCAGCTCACCCGCAGATAACTATGGCTACACCTTC.

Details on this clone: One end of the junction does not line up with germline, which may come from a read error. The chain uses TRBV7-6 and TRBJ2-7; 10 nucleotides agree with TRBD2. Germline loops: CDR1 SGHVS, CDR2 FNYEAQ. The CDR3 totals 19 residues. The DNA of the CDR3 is TGTGCCAGCAGTTTAGGACCTCCTCCGGGACTAGCGTGGACCTACGAGCAGTACTTC. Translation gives CASSLGPPPGLAWTYEQYF.

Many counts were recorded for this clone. The CDR3 DNA sequence: TGCGCCAGCACCAATCCCGGGACAGGGTTCAATGAGCAGTTCTTC. Its protein is CASTNPGTGFNEQFF. V usage is TRBV5-1 and J usage is TRBJ2-1, with 9 bases aligning to TRBD1. V was pared by 6 bases and J by 6 bases, with 10 bases of the junction left unmatched. The CDR3 loop spans 15 amino acids. In germline, CDR1 is SGHRS, CDR2 YFSETQ. Full variable domain (rest looked up from reference TRBV5-1 and TRBJ2-1): KAGVTQTPRYLIKTRGQQVTLSCSPISGHRSVSWYQQTPGQGLQFLFEYFSETQRNKGNFPGRFSGRQFSNSRSEMNVSTLELGDSALYLCASTNPGTGFNEQFFGPGTRLTVL.

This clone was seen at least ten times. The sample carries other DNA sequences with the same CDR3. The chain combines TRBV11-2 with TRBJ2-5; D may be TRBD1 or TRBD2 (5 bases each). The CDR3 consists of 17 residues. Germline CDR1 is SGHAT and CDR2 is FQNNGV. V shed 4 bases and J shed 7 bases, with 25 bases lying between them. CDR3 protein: CASSSTQSRGGRGTQYF. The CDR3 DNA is TGTGCCAGCAGCTCGACCCAATCCCGTGGGGGTCGGGGGACCCAGTACTTC.

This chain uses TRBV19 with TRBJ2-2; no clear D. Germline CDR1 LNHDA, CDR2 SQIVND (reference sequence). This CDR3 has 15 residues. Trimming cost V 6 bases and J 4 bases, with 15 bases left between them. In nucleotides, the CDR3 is TGTGCCAGTAGCTTATCAGGTTCGGTCACCGGGGAGCTGTTTTTT. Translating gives CASSLSGSVTGELFF.

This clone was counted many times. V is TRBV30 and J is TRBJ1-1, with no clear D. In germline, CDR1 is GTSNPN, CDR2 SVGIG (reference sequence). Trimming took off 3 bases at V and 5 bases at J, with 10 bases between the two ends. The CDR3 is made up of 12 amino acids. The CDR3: CAWSRRETEAFF. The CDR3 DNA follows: TGTGCCTGGAGCCGGAGGGAGACTGAAGCTTTCTTT. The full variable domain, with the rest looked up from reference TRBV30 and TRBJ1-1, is SQTIHQWPATLVQPVGSPLSLECTVEGTSNPNLYWYRQAAGRGLQLLFYSVGIGQISSEVPQNLSASRPQDRQFILSSKKLLLSDSGFYLCAWSRRETEAFFGQGTRLTVV.

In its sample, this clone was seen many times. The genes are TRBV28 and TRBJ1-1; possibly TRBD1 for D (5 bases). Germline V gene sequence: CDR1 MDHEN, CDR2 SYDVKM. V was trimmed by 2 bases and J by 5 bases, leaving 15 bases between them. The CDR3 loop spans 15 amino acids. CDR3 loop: CASSLRQTARTEAFF. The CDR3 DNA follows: TGTGCCAGCAGTTTAAGACAGACCGCCCGGACTGAAGCTTTCTTT.

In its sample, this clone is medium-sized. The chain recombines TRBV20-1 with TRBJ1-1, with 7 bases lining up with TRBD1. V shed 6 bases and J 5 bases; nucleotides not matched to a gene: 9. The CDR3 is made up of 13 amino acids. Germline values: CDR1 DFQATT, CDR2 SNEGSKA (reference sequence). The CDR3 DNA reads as TGCAGTGCAACACCAGGGGGAGGGACTGAAGCTTTCTTT. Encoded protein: CSATPGGGTEAFF.

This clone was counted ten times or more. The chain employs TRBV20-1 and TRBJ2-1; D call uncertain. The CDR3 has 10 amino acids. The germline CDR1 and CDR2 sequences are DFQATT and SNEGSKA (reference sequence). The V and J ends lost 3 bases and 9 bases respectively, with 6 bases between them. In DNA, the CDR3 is TGCAGTGCTAGGTGGGGTGAGCAGTTCTTC. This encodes CSARWGEQFF.

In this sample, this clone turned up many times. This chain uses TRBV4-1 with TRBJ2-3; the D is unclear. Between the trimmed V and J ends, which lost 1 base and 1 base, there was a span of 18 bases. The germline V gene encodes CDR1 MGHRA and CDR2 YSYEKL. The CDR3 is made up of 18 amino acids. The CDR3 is CASSQVLERSARTDTQYF. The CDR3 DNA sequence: TGCGCCAGCAGCCAAGTCCTAGAGCGATCGGCTCGCACAGATACGCAGTATTTT.

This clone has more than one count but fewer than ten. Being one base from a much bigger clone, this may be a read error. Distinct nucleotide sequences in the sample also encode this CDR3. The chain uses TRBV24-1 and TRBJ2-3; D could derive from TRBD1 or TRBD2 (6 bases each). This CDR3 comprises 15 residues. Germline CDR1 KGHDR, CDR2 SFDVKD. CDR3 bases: TGCGCCACCAGCGACCCGGGGGCGACGACAGATACGCAGTATTTT. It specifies CATSDPGATTDTQYF.

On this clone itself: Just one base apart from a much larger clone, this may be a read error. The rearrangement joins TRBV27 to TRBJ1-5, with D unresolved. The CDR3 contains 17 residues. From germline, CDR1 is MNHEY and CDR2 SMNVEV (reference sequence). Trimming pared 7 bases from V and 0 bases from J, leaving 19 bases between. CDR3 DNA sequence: TGTGCCAGCATCTCCTCAGGAAAGGTTTTTAGCAATCAGCCCCAGCATTTT. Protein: CASISSGKVFSNQPQHF.

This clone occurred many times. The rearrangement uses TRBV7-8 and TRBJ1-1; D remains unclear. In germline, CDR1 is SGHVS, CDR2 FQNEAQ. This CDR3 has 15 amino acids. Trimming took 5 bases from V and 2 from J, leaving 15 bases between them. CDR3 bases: TGTGCCAGCAGCCCAACCCGGGCGCGCAACACTGAAGCTTTCTTT. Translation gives CASSPTRARNTEAFF.

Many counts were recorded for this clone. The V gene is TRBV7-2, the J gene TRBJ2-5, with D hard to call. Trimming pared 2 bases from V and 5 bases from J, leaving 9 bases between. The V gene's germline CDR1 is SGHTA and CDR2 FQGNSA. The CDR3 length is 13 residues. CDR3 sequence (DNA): TGTGCCAGCAGCTTAATATCCGGCGAGACCCAGTACTTC. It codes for CASSLISGETQYF.

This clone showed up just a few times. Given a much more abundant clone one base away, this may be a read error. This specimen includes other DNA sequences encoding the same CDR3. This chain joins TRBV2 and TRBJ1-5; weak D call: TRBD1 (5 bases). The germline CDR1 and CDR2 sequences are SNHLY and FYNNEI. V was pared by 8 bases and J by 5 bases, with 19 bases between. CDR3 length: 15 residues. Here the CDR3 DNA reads TGTGCCAGCGCGGCAGGGAACGTAGGCGATCAGCCCCAGCATTTT. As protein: CASAAGNVGDQPQHF.